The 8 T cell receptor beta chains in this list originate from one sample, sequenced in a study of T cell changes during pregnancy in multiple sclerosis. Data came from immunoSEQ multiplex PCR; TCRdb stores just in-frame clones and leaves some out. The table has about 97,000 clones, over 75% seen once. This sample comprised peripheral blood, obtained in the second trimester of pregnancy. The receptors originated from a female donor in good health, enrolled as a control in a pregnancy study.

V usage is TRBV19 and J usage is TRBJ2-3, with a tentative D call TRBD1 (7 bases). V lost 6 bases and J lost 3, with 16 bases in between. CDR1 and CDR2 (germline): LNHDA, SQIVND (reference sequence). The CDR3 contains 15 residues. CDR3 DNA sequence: TGTGCCAGTAGCCCCTCGACAGGGACTACAGATACGCAGTATTTT. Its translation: CASSPSTGTTDTQYF.

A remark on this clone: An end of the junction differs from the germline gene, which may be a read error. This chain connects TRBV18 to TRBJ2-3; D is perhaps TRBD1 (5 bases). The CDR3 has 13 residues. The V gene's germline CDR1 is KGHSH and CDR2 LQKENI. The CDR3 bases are TGTGCCAGCTCGTCAGGGAACACAAATACGCAGTATTTT. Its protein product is CASSSGNTNTQYF.

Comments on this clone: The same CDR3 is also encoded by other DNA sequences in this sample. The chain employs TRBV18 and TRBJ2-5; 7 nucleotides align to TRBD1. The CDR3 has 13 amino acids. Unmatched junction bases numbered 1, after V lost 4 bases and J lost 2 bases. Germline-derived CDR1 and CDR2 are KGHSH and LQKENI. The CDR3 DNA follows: TGTGCCAGCTCACAGGGACAGCAAGAGACCCAGTACTTC. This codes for CASSQGQQETQYF.

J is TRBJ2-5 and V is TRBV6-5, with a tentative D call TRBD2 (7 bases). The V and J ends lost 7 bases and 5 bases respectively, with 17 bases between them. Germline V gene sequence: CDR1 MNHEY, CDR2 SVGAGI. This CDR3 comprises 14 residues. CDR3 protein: CASTEGGLQETQYF. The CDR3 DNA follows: TGTGCCAGCACCGAAGGGGGACTACAGGAGACCCAGTACTTC.

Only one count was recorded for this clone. The CDR3 DNA sequence: TGCGCCAGCAGTGAGATTGGGCAACAGGACCTTCCCCACTTT. Translated: CASSEIGQQDLPHF. The chain combines TRBV10-2 with TRBJ1-6; a possible D gene is TRBD1 (5 bases). The CDR3 is 14 amino acids. V lost 2 bases and J 18 bases, leaving 20 bases between the germline ends. CDR1 is WSHSY, CDR2 SAAADI, per germline.

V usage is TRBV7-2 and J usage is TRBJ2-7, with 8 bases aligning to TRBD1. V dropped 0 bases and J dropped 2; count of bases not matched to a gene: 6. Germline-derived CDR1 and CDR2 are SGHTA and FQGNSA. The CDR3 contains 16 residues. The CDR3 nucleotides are TGTGCCAGCAGCTTAGCAGCCGGGACAGGTACCTACGAGCAGTACTTC. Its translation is CASSLAAGTGTYEQYF. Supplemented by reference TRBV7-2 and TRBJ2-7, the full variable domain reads GAGVSQSPSNKVTEKGKDVELRCDPISGHTALYWYRQSLGQGLEFLIYFQGNSAPDKSGLPSDRFSAERTGGSVSTLTIQRTQQEDSAVYLCASSLAAGTGTYEQYFGPGTRLTVT.

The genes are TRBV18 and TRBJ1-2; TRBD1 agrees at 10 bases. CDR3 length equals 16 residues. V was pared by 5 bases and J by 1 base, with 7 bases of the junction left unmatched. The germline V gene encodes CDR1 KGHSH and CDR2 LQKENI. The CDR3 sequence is CASSRRTGGFNYGYTF. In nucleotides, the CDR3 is TGTGCCAGCTCAAGACGGACAGGGGGATTTAACTATGGCTACACCTTC.

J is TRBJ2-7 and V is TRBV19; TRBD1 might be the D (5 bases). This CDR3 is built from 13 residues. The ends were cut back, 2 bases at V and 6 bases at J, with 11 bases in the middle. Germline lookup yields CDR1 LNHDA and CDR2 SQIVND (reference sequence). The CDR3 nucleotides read TGTGCCAGTAGTATACAGACAGTTTCCGAGCAGTACTTC. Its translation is CASSIQTVSEQYF.